The 22 T cell receptor beta chains given below trace back to one sample, sequenced in a study of blood T cell repertoires in COVID-19. Repertoires were generated with immunoSEQ multiplex PCR, while TCRdb's copy carries only in-frame clones and drops some. The table shows some 89,000 clones, with 90% occurring only once. Sequenced: peripheral blood. All receptors come from a man aged 60-69 years with acute or convalescent COVID-19.

V gene TRBV12-5 combines with J gene TRBJ1-3, with D possibly matching TRBD1 (5 bases). There are 17 residues in the CDR3. Germline values: CDR1 LGHNT, CDR2 FRNRAP. The germline V and J ends were trimmed by 0 bases and 0 bases, with 12 bases remaining between them. The CDR3 region is CASGLVRRQFSGNTIYF. The CDR3, as DNA: TGTGCTAGTGGTTTGGTTCGAAGACAGTTCTCTGGAAACACCATATATTTT.

The V gene is TRBV5-1, the J gene TRBJ1-4, with D perhaps matching TRBD1 (5 bases). Germline-derived CDR1 and CDR2 are SGHRS and YFSETQ. CDR3 length equals 15 residues. Deletions cut 5 bases from V and 6 bases from J, with 17 bases between. The CDR3 DNA sequence: TGCGCCAGCAGGTACGGGGGACGCTCGGATGAAAAACTGTTTTTT. Amino acid sequence: CASRYGGRSDEKLFF.

This chain links TRBV6-1 with TRBJ1-5; D not resolved. Between the trimmed V and J ends, which lost 2 bases and 2 bases, there was a span of 10 bases. Germline values: CDR1 MNHNS, CDR2 SASEGT. The CDR3 consists of 15 residues. CDR3 bases: TGTGCCAGCAGTGAACATAACCCGGGCAATCAGCCCCAGCATTTT. It specifies CASSEHNPGNQPQHF.

The V call is TRBV7-2, the J call TRBJ2-5, with 7 positions matching TRBD2. This CDR3 has 15 residues. The germline CDR1 and CDR2 sequences are SGHTA and FQGNSA. The V gene end was trimmed by 5 bases and the J gene end by 1 base; junction bases not matched to a gene: 7. The CDR3 nucleotides read TGTGCCAGCAGCCCGCGGGGGAACCTCCAAGAGACCCAGTACTTC. Translation: CASSPRGNLQETQYF.

The chain recombines TRBV19 with TRBJ1-5, with a weak D call TRBD1 (6 bases). CDR1 and CDR2 (germline): LNHDA, SQIVND (reference sequence). Trimming took 9 bases from V and 3 from J, leaving 15 bases between them. The CDR3 is 14 residues long. CDR3 DNA sequence: TGTGCCAGCAGGGGATTTGGTCCCAATCAGCCCCAGCATTTT. Its translation is CASRGFGPNQPQHF.

CDR3 loop: CASNPWGGNTEAFF. CDR3 in DNA: TGTGCCAGCAACCCTTGGGGGGGTAACACTGAAGCTTTCTTT. This rearrangement joins TRBV6-5 to TRBJ1-1; D might be TRBD1 (5 bases). V was clipped by 7 bases and J by 2 bases, with 14 bases between them. Germline V gene lookup returns CDR1 MNHEY and CDR2 SVGAGI. The CDR3 has 14 amino acids.

The chain employs TRBV10-3 and TRBJ1-5; D is unresolved. CDR3 length: 16 residues. Germline CDR1 is ENHRY and CDR2 is SYGVKD. V lost 3 bases and J 2 bases, leaving 14 bases between the germline ends. CDR3 sequence reads: CAISENEGYGNQPQHF. The CDR3 coding sequence is TGTGCCATCAGTGAAAATGAGGGATACGGCAATCAGCCCCAGCATTTT.

The rearrangement joins TRBV10-3 to TRBJ1-1; 7 bases are shared with TRBD1. The germline V gene has CDR1 ENHRY and CDR2 SYGVKD. The trim removed 11 bases at V and 6 bases at J, leaving 9 bases unmatched. The CDR3 runs 12 residues. CDR3 bases: TGTGCCGCCAAACGTACAGGGGCTGAAGCTTTCTTT. Its translation is CAAKRTGAEAFF.

J is TRBJ2-6 and V is TRBV27; 9 positions agree with TRBD1. V was pared by 5 bases and J by 4 bases, with 6 bases of the junction left unmatched. Germline V gene sequence: CDR1 MNHEY, CDR2 SMNVEV (reference sequence). The CDR3 has 16 amino acids. This CDR3 is CASSPQGAQGANVLTF. In DNA, the CDR3 is TGTGCCAGCAGTCCACAGGGGGCGCAAGGGGCCAACGTCCTGACTTTC.

The CDR3 region has the DNA TGTGCCAGCAGTCCGCCCGGACAGGGGGCTTCACCCCTCCACTTT. This codes for CASSPPGQGASPLHF. J is TRBJ1-6 and V is TRBV28; 11 nucleotides agree with TRBD1. Germline CDR1 reads MDHEN; CDR2 reads SYDVKM. V lost 5 bases, J lost 9 bases, and 6 bases stayed unmatched. The CDR3 length is 15 residues.

J is TRBJ1-1 and V is TRBV10-3; D unclear. The CDR3 length is 14 residues. The germline V gene has CDR1 ENHRY and CDR2 SYGVKD. Trimming took 2 bases from V and 1 from J, leaving 8 bases between them. The CDR3 loop reads CAISEGPPNTEAFF. The CDR3 DNA reads as TGTGCCATCAGTGAGGGGCCTCCGAACACTGAAGCTTTCTTT.

V gene TRBV18 combines with J gene TRBJ1-1, with 7 bases aligning to TRBD1. The ends lost 4 bases at V and 3 bases at J; junction bases unmatched: 11. This CDR3 spans 16 amino acids. Germline values: CDR1 KGHSH, CDR2 LQKENI. DNA of the CDR3: TGTGCCAGCTCACTGCACCGACAGGGATCGGACACTGAAGCTTTCTTT. Translation gives CASSLHRQGSDTEAFF.

This clone showed up just a few times. The gene calls are TRBV18 and TRBJ1-5, with TRBD1 matching 7 bases. In germline, CDR1 is KGHSH, CDR2 LQKENI. This CDR3 spans 14 amino acids. V was clipped by 5 bases and J by 1 base; unmatched bases: 2. This chain's CDR3 is CASSKTGSNQPQHF. Here the CDR3 DNA reads TGTGCCAGCTCAAAGACAGGGAGCAATCAGCCCCAGCATTTT.

This clone was observed a single time. This rearrangement joins TRBV24-1 to TRBJ1-6, with 10 bases identical to TRBD1. The CDR3 runs 19 residues. Germline values: CDR1 KGHDR, CDR2 SFDVKD. Unmatched junction bases numbered 13, after V lost 0 bases and J lost 9 bases. The CDR3 DNA reads TGTGCCACCAGTGATTTGCATGGGGAGTCGGACAGGGGGTTTTCACCCCTCCACTTT. It yields the protein CATSDLHGESDRGFSPLHF.

This clone was seen only once. The junction differs from germline at one of its ends, possibly a read error. The rearrangement uses TRBV2 and TRBJ1-1, with 7 positions matching TRBD1. Germline values: CDR1 SNHLY, CDR2 FYNNEI. CDR3 length: 15 amino acids. The CDR3 region is CASREGNRGRTEAFF. The CDR3 coding sequence is TGTGCCAGCAGAGAAGGCAACAGGGGACGGACTGAAGCTTTCTTT.

The chain employs TRBV30 and TRBJ1-1; unclear D gene. The CDR3 covers 11 residues. The V end was cut by 2 bases, the J end by 11 bases, with 12 bases between. The germline CDR1 and CDR2 sequences are GTSNPN and SVGIG (reference sequence). The CDR3 DNA reads TGTGCCTGGAGTCAATTACCCGGGGCTTTCTTT. It codes for CAWSQLPGAFF.

The chain joins TRBV19 to TRBJ1-2; D remains unclear. V was pared by 0 bases and J by 2 bases, with 13 bases between. This CDR3 region has 16 residues. CDR1 is LNHDA and CDR2 is SQIVND in the germline V gene (reference sequence). Here the CDR3 reads CASSIERLSKNYGYTF. CDR3 nucleotides: TGTGCCAGTAGTATAGAAAGACTCTCAAAAAACTATGGCTACACCTTC.

The rearrangement links TRBV6-6 to TRBJ1-2; no reliable D call. The V gene lost 2 bases and the J gene lost 2 bases, with 12 bases spanning the gap. The CDR3 consists of 15 residues. Germline V gene lookup returns CDR1 MNHNY and CDR2 SVGAGI (reference sequence). The CDR3 loop reads CASSYESEGNYGYTF. Written as DNA, the CDR3 is TGTGCCAGCAGTTACGAGAGTGAGGGAAACTATGGCTACACCTTC.

V and J are TRBV12-3 or TRBV12-4 and TRBJ1-5, with no clear D. V was pared by 4 bases and J by 6 bases, with 10 bases between. The CDR3 is 13 residues long. The CDR3 protein is CASSSQEGQPQHF. As DNA, the CDR3 is TGTGCCAGCAGTTCGCAGGAGGGTCAGCCCCAGCATTTT.

This chain links TRBV5-4 with TRBJ2-5; tentative D call: TRBD1 (5 bases). The ends were cut back, 0 bases at V and 5 bases at J, with 14 bases in the middle. Looked up from germline, CDR1 is SGHNT and CDR2 is YYREEE (reference sequence). The CDR3 is 15 amino acids. The CDR3 nucleotides read TGTGCCAGCAGCTTGGCCGTAGGGGCAGGGGAGACCCAGTACTTC. Amino acid sequence: CASSLAVGAGETQYF. Combining the CDR3 with reference TRBV5-4 and TRBJ2-5 gives the whole variable domain ETGVTQSPTHLIKTRGQQVTLRCSSQSGHNTVSWYQQALGQGPQFIFQYYREEENGRGNFPPRFSGLQFPNYSSELNVNALELDDSALYLCASSLAVGAGETQYFGPGTRLLVL.

This sequence joins TRBV7-6 and TRBJ1-5, with 7 bases that match TRBD1. The CDR3 is 15 residues long. The germline CDR1 and CDR2 sequences are SGHVS and FNYEAQ. V lost 5 bases and J lost 6; bases outside the gene matches: 10. Here the CDR3 DNA reads TGTGCCAGCAGCCGGCTGACAGGGCACGGTCAGCCCCAGCATTTT. Protein: CASSRLTGHGQPQHF.

The chain carries TRBV7-8 and TRBJ1-1; D uncertain. The CDR3 extends over 14 amino acids. Between the trimmed V and J ends, which lost 1 base and 4 bases, there was a span of 10 bases. The germline V gene encodes CDR1 SGHVS and CDR2 FQNEAQ. CDR3 DNA: TGTGCCAGCAGCTTAGATCCAGGCCCCACTGAAGCTTTCTTT. It is translated as CASSLDPGPTEAFF.